This TCR beta chain originates from a study of human T cells and chemical hapten exposure. Overall study context: Sensitization applied 2% DPC to approximately 2 cm by approximately 2 cm of upper inner arm skin. Weekly diphenylcyclopropenone doses were given to patients' scalps across the approximately 24-week study. Small pooled library volume differences mainly caused per-sample TCR yield variation.

MiXCR, run by TCRdb on the RACE reads, gives a single entry per CDR3 protein. The sample has about 380,000 distinct CDR3 sequences; roughly 4.8% are singletons. Noted time point: patch test 1, 2 weeks after DPC sensitization. Treatment defined: therapeutic diphenylcyclopropenone sensitization with weekly scalp DPC. The V gene end was trimmed by 3 bases and the J gene end by 6 bases; junction bases not matched to a gene: 13. The CDR3 totals 16 residues. Germline values: CDR1 MNHNS, CDR2 SASEGT. Notes on the study in general: Expanded TCRs clustered into significantly more large CDR3 similarity groups than controls, the analysis revealed.

This clonotype was seen repeatedly, ten times or more. What it binds is not known. The specimen comprised whole blood, sampled in connection with sensitization to the hapten diphenylcyclopropenone (DPC). The clonotype was recovered from a woman aged 50 to 60 with alopecia areata. Some clones in this sample may be carry-over from other donors' samples. V is TRBV6-1 and J is TRBJ2-7; TRBD2 aligns across 8 bases. The chain's CDR3 is CASSEGVGGDYTEQYF. Written as DNA, the CDR3 is TGTGCCAGCAGTGAGGGTGTCGGGGGGGATTATACCGAGCAGTACTTC.